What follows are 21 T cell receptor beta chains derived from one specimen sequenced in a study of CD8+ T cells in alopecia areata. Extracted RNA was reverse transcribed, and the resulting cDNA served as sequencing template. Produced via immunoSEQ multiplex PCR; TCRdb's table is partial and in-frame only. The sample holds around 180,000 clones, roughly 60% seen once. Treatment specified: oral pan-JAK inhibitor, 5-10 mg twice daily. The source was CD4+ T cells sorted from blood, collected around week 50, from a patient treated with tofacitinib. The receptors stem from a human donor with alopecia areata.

The CDR3 reads CASSPVRGLDNEQFF. The CDR3 nucleotides read TGTGCCAGCTCACCAGTTCGGGGGTTGGACAATGAGCAGTTCTTC. The chain combines TRBV18 with TRBJ2-1; D may be TRBD2 (6 bases). The germline gives CDR1 KGHSH, CDR2 LQKENI. CDR3 length: 15 amino acids. V was trimmed by 2 bases and J by 5 bases, leaving 13 bases between them.

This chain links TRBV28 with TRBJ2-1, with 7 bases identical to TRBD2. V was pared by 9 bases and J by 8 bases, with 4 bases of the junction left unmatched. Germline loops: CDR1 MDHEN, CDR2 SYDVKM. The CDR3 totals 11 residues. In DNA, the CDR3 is TGTGCCAGTTGTGGGAGGGATGAGCAGTTCTTC. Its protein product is CASCGRDEQFF.

The CDR3 DNA follows: TGTGCCAGCAGCGTTAGGGGGACAGTTGGAACGGCCGAGCAGTACTTC. Translated: CASSVRGTVGTAEQYF. The V call is TRBV9, the J call TRBJ2-5; the match to TRBD1 covers 7 bases. The DNA end is more similar to TRBJ2-7, so the J call may be wrong. Germline CDR1 reads SGDLS; CDR2 reads YYNGEE. CDR3 length: 16 residues.

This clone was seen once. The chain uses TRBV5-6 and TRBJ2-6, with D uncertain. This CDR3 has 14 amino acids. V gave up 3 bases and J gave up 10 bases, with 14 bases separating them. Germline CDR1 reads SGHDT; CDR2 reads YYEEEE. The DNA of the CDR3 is TGTGCCAGCAGCTGGGCGGCAGGTGCTAACGTCCTGACTTTC. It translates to CASSWAAGANVLTF.

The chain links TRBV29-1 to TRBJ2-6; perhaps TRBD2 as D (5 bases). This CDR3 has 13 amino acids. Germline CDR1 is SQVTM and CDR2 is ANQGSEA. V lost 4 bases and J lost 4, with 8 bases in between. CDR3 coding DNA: TGCAGCGTTGGGGGAGCCGGGGCCAACGTCCTGACTTTC. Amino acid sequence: CSVGGAGANVLTF.

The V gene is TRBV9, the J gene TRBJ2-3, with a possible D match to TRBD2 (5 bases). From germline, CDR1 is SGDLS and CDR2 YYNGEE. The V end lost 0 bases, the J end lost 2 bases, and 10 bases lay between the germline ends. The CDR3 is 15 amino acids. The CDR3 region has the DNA TGTGCCAGCAGCGTAGACCGGGGAATCACAGATACGCAGTATTTT. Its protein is CASSVDRGITDTQYF.

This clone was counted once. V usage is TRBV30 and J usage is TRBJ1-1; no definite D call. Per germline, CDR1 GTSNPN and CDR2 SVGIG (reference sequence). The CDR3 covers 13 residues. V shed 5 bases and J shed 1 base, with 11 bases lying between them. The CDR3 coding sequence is TGTGCCTGGGCCTACTCCGGGAACACTGAAGCTTTCTTT. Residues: CAWAYSGNTEAFF.

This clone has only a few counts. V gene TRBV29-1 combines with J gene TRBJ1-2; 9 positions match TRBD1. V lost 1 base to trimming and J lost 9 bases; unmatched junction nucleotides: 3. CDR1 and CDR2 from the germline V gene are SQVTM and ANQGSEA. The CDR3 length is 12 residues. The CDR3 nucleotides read TGCAGCGTTGAAGTACAGGGGGCGAGCTACACCTTC. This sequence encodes CSVEVQGASYTF.

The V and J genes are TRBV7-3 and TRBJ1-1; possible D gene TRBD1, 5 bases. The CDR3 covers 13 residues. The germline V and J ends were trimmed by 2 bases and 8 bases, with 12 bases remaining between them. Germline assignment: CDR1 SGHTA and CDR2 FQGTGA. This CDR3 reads CASSLSVEGEAFF. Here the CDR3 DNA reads TGTGCCAGCAGCTTATCCGTGGAGGGGGAAGCTTTCTTT.

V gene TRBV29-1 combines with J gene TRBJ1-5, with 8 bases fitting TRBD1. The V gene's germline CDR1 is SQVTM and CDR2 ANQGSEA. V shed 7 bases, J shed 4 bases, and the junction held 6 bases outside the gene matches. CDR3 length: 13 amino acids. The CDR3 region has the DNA TGCAGCGCCACGACAGGGGAGAATCAGCCCCAGCATTTT. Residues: CSATTGENQPQHF.

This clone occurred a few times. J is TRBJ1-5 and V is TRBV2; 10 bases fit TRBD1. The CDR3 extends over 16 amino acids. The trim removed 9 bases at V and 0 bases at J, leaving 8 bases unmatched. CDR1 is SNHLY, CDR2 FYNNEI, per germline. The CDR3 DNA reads TGTGCCAGTAGTCGGGACAGGGGTGTTAGCAATCAGCCCCAGCATTTT. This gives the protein CASSRDRGVSNQPQHF.

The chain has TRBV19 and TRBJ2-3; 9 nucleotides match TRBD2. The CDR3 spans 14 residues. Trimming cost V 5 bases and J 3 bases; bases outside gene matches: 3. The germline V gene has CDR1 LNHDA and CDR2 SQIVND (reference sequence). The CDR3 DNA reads TGTGCCAGTAGTGGGGGACTAGCAACAGATACGCAGTATTTT. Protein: CASSGGLATDTQYF.

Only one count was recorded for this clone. The CDR3 coding sequence is TGTGCCAGCTCACGACGGGACAGACACACTAGCACAGATACGCAGTATTTT. It codes for CASSRRDRHTSTDTQYF. The V call is TRBV18, the J call TRBJ2-3; TRBD1 matches 7 bases. V was clipped by 4 bases and J by 0 bases; unmatched bases: 10. Germline lookup yields CDR1 KGHSH and CDR2 LQKENI. The CDR3 length is 17 residues.

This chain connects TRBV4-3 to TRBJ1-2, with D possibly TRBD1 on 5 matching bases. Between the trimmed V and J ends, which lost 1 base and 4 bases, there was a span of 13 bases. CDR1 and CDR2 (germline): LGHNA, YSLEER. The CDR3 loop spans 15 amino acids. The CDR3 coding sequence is TGCGCCAGCAGCCAAGCCGGAGGACACGGCTATGGCTACACCTTC. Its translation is CASSQAGGHGYGYTF.

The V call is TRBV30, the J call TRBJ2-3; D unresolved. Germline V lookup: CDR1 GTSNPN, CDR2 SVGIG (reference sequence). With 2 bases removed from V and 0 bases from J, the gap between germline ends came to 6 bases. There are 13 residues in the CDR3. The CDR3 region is CAWSWSSTDTQYF. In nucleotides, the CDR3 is TGTGCCTGGAGTTGGTCCAGCACAGATACGCAGTATTTT.

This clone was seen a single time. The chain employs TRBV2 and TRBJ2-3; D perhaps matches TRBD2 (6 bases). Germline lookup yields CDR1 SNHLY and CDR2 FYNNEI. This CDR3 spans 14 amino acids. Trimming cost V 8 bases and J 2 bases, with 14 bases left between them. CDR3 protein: CASGVASATDTQYF. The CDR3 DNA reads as TGTGCCAGCGGGGTGGCTAGCGCCACAGATACGCAGTATTTT.

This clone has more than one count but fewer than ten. The CDR3 coding sequence is TGTGCCAGTAAGGGTTGGCCTGAAGCTTTCTTT. Amino acids: CASKGWPEAFF. V and J are TRBV19 and TRBJ1-1; D call uncertain. CDR3 length: 11 residues. Per germline, CDR1 LNHDA and CDR2 SQIVND (reference sequence). The V end was cut by 7 bases, the J end by 6 bases, with 9 bases between. Full variable domain (outside the CDR3, taken from reference TRBV19 and TRBJ1-1): DGGITQSPKYLFRKEGQNVTLSCEQNLNHDAMYWYRQDPGQGLRLIYYSQIVNDFQKGDIAEGYSVSREKKESFPLTVTSAQKNPTAFYLCASKGWPEAFFGQGTRLTVV.

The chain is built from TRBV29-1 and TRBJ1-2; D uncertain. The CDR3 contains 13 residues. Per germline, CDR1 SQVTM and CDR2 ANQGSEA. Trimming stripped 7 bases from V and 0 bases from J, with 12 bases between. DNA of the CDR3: TGCAGCGCTCGCAGCTCAGCTAACTATGGCTACACCTTC. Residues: CSARSSANYGYTF. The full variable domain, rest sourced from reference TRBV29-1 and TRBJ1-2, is SAVISQKPSRDICQRGTSLTIQCQVDSQVTMMFWYRQQPGQSLTLIATANQGSEATYESGFVIDKFPISRPNLTFSTLTVSNMSPEDSSIYLCSARSSANYGYTFGSGTRLTVV.

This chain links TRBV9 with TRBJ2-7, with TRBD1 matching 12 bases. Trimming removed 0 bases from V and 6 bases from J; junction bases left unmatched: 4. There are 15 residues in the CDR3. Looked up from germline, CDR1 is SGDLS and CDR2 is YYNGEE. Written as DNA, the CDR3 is TGTGCCAGCAGCGTAGGGGACAGGGGGCTCGGCGAGCAGTACTTC. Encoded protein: CASSVGDRGLGEQYF.

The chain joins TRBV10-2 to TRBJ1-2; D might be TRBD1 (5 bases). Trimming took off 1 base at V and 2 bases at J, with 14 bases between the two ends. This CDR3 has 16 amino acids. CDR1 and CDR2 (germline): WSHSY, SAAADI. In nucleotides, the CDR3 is TGCGCCAGCAGTGAGTTCGCCAGGGACTCCAACTATGGCTACACCTTC. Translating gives CASSEFARDSNYGYTF.

CDR3 loop: CASSLARLGSYYGYTF. CDR3 in DNA: TGTGCCAGCAGCTTAGCTCGTCTCGGCAGCTACTATGGCTACACCTTC. The chain recombines TRBV7-2 with TRBJ1-2; D is unclear. Trimming cost V 0 bases and J 3 bases, with 14 bases left between them. The CDR3 consists of 16 residues. Per germline, CDR1 SGHTA and CDR2 FQGNSA.